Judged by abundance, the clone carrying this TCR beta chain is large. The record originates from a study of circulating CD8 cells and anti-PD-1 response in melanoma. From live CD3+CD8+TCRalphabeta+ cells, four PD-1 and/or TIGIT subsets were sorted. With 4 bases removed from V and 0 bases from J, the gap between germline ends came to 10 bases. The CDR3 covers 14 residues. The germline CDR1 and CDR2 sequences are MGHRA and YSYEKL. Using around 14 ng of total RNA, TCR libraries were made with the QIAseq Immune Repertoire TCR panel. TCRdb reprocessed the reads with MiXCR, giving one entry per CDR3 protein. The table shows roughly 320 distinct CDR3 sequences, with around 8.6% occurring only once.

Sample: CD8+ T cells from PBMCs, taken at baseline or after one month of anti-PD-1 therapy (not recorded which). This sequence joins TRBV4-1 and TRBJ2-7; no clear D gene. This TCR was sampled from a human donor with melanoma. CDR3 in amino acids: CASSLTESSYEQYF. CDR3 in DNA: TGCGCCAGCAGCCTTACCGAGAGCTCCTACGAGCAGTACTTC.